The TCR beta chain described here comes from a study of graft-versus-host responses after intestinal transplantation. Across the study: The transplants performed in recipients were multivisceral, liver-intestinal, or isolated intestinal.

Germline V gene lookup returns CDR1 SGHTS and CDR2 YDEGEE. The V segment lost 4 bases and the J segment 3 bases; nucleotides outside the gene matches: 4. The CDR3 length is 15 residues. The table came from immunoSEQ multiplex PCR; TCRdb's copy has only in-frame clones and leaves some out. The sample holds 80,000 to 95,000 clones, approximately 94% seen once. Whole-study findings and limits: Early post-transplant declines in HvG were associated with peak levels of circulating GvH clones. Graft-versus-host to host-versus-graft clonal ratios in allografts were high in patients with graft-donor T cell macrochimerism. The authors found GvH clones in recipient marrow, some appearing first in ileum or blood.

Remarks on this clone: Antigen specificity is unknown.

The sample consisted of unstimulated CD8+ T cells sorted from spleen or lymph node cells, taken before intestinal transplant. The sequence came from a human donor who received an intestinal transplant. The V and J genes are TRBV5-8 and TRBJ1-2; 12 bases align to TRBD1. The CDR3 region is CASSVGQGADYGYTF. The CDR3, as DNA: TGTGCCAGCAGCGTGGGACAGGGGGCCGACTATGGCTACACCTTC. The whole variable domain, remainder taken from reference TRBV5-8 and TRBJ1-2, is EAGVTQSPTHLIKTRGQQATLRCSPISGHTSVYWYQQALGLGLQFLLWYDEGEERNRGNFPPRFSGRQFPNYSSELNVNALELEDSALYLCASSVGQGADYGYTFGSGTRLTVV.